The 29 T cell receptor beta chains below were found in one sample sequenced in a study of shared clonotypes between healthy human individuals (dated by TCRdb to the early 2020s). Libraries came from the immunoSEQ multiplex PCR assay. Here the immuneACCESS table is served through TCRdb, limited to in-frame sequences with V and J called. Missing clones are a known gap in these copies; in checked studies unresolved V genes cover under half, and the rest lacks a known reason. In this sample the table shows roughly 2,500,000 clones, roughly 93% of which occur a single time. Clones ranked in the top ten supply approximately 0.37% of the sample. The sequenced material came from naive CD4+ T cells from PBMCs. The cell subset or site label for this specimen denotes: CD45RA+ positively selected. These receptors all stem from a young man in good health. Some clones in this sample may be carry-over from other donors' samples.

V usage is TRBV5-6 and J usage is TRBJ1-2, with unresolved D. Trimming took 2 bases from V and 6 from J, leaving 8 bases between them. The length of the CDR3 is 12 residues. From germline, CDR1 is SGHDT and CDR2 YYEEEE. The CDR3 DNA is TGTGCCAGCAGCTTAGGCTTGGATGGCTACACCTTC. Translation: CASSLGLDGYTF.

The chain carries TRBV30 and TRBJ2-7, with D possibly called TRBD1 or TRBD2 (6 bases each). The germline V gene encodes CDR1 GTSNPN and CDR2 SVGIG (reference sequence). V dropped 8 bases and J dropped 6 bases, with 11 bases sitting between them. CDR3 size: 10 residues. In nucleotides, the CDR3 is TGTGCCGGGGGGCGGGGCGAGCAGTACTTC. Its translation: CAGGRGEQYF.

This chain uses TRBV28 with TRBJ2-7; possibly TRBD2 for D (6 bases). The germline V gene encodes CDR1 MDHEN and CDR2 SYDVKM. This CDR3 has 15 amino acids. V lost 4 bases and J lost 2, with 15 bases in between. The CDR3 DNA reads TGTGCCAGCAGTTACACCGGGACTGTGACCTACGAGCAGTACTTC. Protein: CASSYTGTVTYEQYF.

The chain couples TRBV2 to TRBJ1-1; no clear D gene. Germline V gene lookup returns CDR1 SNHLY and CDR2 FYNNEI. Trimming removed 6 bases from V and 5 bases from J, with 13 bases in between. CDR3 length equals 13 residues. The CDR3 DNA reads as TGTGCCAGCAGCAGATCCCAAATTACTGAAGCTTTCTTT. Amino acid sequence: CASSRSQITEAFF.

The chain links TRBV6-4 to TRBJ2-1; D is undetermined. Trimming took off 5 bases at V and 8 bases at J, with 7 bases between the two ends. CDR1 is MRHNA, CDR2 SNTAGT, per germline. CDR3 length equals 11 residues. CDR3 loop: CASSIGDEQFF. The CDR3 DNA is TGTGCCAGCAGTATAGGAGATGAGCAGTTCTTC.

This sequence joins TRBV15 and TRBJ2-1, with 10 positions matching TRBD2. The J segment lost 0 bases and the V segment lost 1 base, leaving 12 bases of the junction unmatched. The length of the CDR3 is 20 residues. Germline assignment: CDR1 LNHNV and CDR2 YYDKDF (reference sequence). In DNA form, the CDR3 reads TGTGCCACCAGCAGAGCTCGGACTAGCGGAGCCTACCTCTCCTACAATGAGCAGTTCTTC. This sequence encodes CATSRARTSGAYLSYNEQFF.

This sequence joins TRBV6-5 and TRBJ2-3; TRBD2 matches 7 bases. The CDR3 runs 14 residues. After removal of 6 bases from V and 3 bases from J, the junction contained 6 bases not matched to a gene. Germline-derived CDR1 and CDR2 are MNHEY and SVGAGI. The CDR3 loop is CASSPSGGTDTQYF. The CDR3 nucleotides are TGTGCCAGCAGCCCCTCGGGGGGTACAGATACGCAGTATTTT.

The rearrangement joins TRBV18 to TRBJ2-5; D is unresolved. The germline V and J ends were trimmed by 4 bases and 1 base, with 10 bases remaining between them. Germline values: CDR1 KGHSH, CDR2 LQKENI. The CDR3 contains 14 residues. As DNA, the CDR3 is TGTGCCAGCTCACACCGGGTTGGCCAAGAGACCCAGTACTTC. Its protein is CASSHRVGQETQYF.

The rearrangement links TRBV5-1 to TRBJ2-1; D is unresolved. This CDR3 region has 15 residues. CDR1 is SGHRS, CDR2 YFSETQ, per germline. The V end was cut by 1 base, the J end by 6 bases, with 14 bases between. CDR3 sequence (DNA): TGCGCCAGCAGCTTGAGTTCCCATCTGGGCAATGAGCAGTTCTTC. It yields the protein CASSLSSHLGNEQFF.

This clone was recorded only once. The V call is TRBV25-1, the J call TRBJ2-6, with D possibly TRBD1 on 6 matching bases. Germline V gene lookup returns CDR1 MGHDK and CDR2 SYGVNS. V was cut by 2 bases and J by 3 bases, with 11 bases left in between. The CDR3 totals 16 residues. The CDR3 region is CASSERGNFGANVLTF. The CDR3 nucleotides are TGTGCCAGCAGTGAAAGGGGGAACTTTGGGGCCAACGTCCTGACTTTC.

The V and J genes are TRBV9 and TRBJ2-5; D gene ambiguous. The CDR3 has 14 amino acids. Per germline, CDR1 SGDLS and CDR2 YYNGEE. Deletions cut 4 bases from V and 1 base from J, with 11 bases between. The CDR3, as DNA: TGTGCCAGCAGCCTACGACCGATCCAAGAGACCCAGTACTTC. It specifies CASSLRPIQETQYF.

The chain has TRBV6-1 and TRBJ2-5, with a weak D call TRBD2 (6 bases). The CDR3 runs to 11 residues. From germline, CDR1 is MNHNS and CDR2 SASEGT. The CDR3 nucleotides are TGTGCGGCTAGCGTGTGGGAGACCCAGTACTTC. Encoded protein: CAASVWETQYF.

The chain's CDR3 is CASSLHREETQYF. CDR3 coding DNA: TGTGCCAGCAGTTTACACAGGGAAGAGACCCAGTACTTC. This chain links TRBV27 with TRBJ2-5; TRBD1 is a possible D gene (6 bases). CDR1 and CDR2 from the germline V gene are MNHEY and SMNVEV (reference sequence). Trimming left V 2 bases short and J 3 bases short, with 7 bases between. The CDR3 is 13 amino acids.

The chain joins TRBV9 to TRBJ2-7; TRBD2 agrees at 12 bases. CDR3 length: 15 amino acids. CDR1 is SGDLS, CDR2 YYNGEE, per germline. V gave up 4 bases and J gave up 5 bases; unmatched junction bases: 7. The DNA of the CDR3 is TGTGCCAGCAGCACCCGACTAGCGGGAGACAACGAGCAGTACTTC. Translation: CASSTRLAGDNEQYF.

This clone showed up just once. This rearrangement joins TRBV5-1 to TRBJ2-5, with TRBD1 as a possible D gene (5 bases). The CDR3 has 14 residues. CDR1 SGHRS and CDR2 YFSETQ come from the germline V gene. Deletions cut 5 bases from V and 5 bases from J, with 16 bases between. CDR3 in amino acids: CASRIGRVGETQYF. The CDR3 nucleotides read TGCGCCAGCAGAATCGGCAGGGTTGGCGAGACCCAGTACTTC.

V and J are TRBV19 and TRBJ2-1; TRBD1 agrees at 7 bases. V was clipped by 2 bases and J by 9 bases; unmatched bases: 7. This CDR3 comprises 14 residues. CDR1 is LNHDA and CDR2 is SQIVND in the germline V gene (reference sequence). Here the CDR3 reads CASSIQTGYGEQFF. Here the CDR3 DNA reads TGTGCCAGTAGTATACAGACAGGGTATGGTGAGCAGTTCTTC.

The chain has TRBV7-9 and TRBJ2-2, with a possible D match to TRBD2 (7 bases). Trimming shortened V by 4 bases and J by 6 bases, and 21 bases separated the two germline ends. In germline, CDR1 is SEHNR, CDR2 FQNEAQ (reference sequence). The CDR3 contains 17 residues. DNA for the CDR3: TGTGCCAGCAGCTCACCGGCATCCCAGGGGAGGGCCGGGGAGCTGTTTTTT. As protein: CASSSPASQGRAGELFF.

The chain uses TRBV29-1 and TRBJ1-2; TRBD1 aligns across 9 bases. The CDR3 has 13 amino acids. V shed 7 bases and J 4 bases; nucleotides not matched to a gene: 7. CDR1 and CDR2 (germline): SQVTM, ANQGSEA. This chain's CDR3 is CSANPGQGYGYTF. CDR3 nucleotide sequence: TGCAGCGCAAATCCGGGACAGGGCTATGGCTACACCTTC.

The CDR3 DNA follows: TGTGCCAGCAGCTTTTCTAGCGGCTACTACAATGAGCAGTTCTTC. This codes for CASSFSSGYYNEQFF. The chain uses TRBV7-9 and TRBJ2-1; 7 nucleotides line up with TRBD2. Trimming removed 3 bases from V and 3 bases from J; junction bases left unmatched: 5. The CDR3 is made up of 15 amino acids. In germline, CDR1 is SEHNR, CDR2 FQNEAQ (reference sequence).

The chain recombines TRBV10-3 with TRBJ2-1; 10 bases are a match to TRBD2. The CDR3 sequence is 14 residues long. Germline-derived CDR1 and CDR2 are ENHRY and SYGVKD. V was pared by 6 bases and J by 8 bases, with 7 bases of the junction left unmatched. The CDR3 spells CAIRALAGDDEQFF. The CDR3 region has the DNA TGTGCCATCAGGGCCCTAGCGGGAGACGATGAGCAGTTCTTC.

This rearrangement joins TRBV5-1 to TRBJ2-1; 14 bases line up with TRBD2. CDR3 length: 17 amino acids. Germline CDR1 is SGHRS and CDR2 is YFSETQ. V lost 4 bases and J lost 8; bases outside the gene matches: 11. Written as DNA, the CDR3 is TGCGCCAGCAGCAGACTAGGGACTAGCGGGAGTATCGATGAGCAGTTCTTC. Its protein is CASSRLGTSGSIDEQFF.

V and J are TRBV2 and TRBJ2-1; TRBD2 agrees at 7 bases. The germline CDR1 and CDR2 sequences are SNHLY and FYNNEI. The CDR3 consists of 13 residues. J was trimmed by 5 bases and V by 5 bases; bases with no gene match: 3. CDR3 sequence reads: CASSRAGNNEQFF. The CDR3 DNA follows: TGTGCCAGCAGTAGAGCGGGGAACAATGAGCAGTTCTTC.

The chain combines TRBV6-1 with TRBJ1-2; 8 nucleotides match TRBD1. The germline CDR1 and CDR2 sequences are MNHNS and SASEGT. The CDR3 runs 15 residues. V lost 6 bases and J lost 7; bases outside the gene matches: 13. The CDR3 DNA reads TGTGCCAGCAGCTCCGTAGGACAGGGAGCATCTGGCTACACCTTC. Translated: CASSSVGQGASGYTF.

The rearrangement uses TRBV11-2 and TRBJ2-5, with D possibly TRBD2 on 5 matching bases. V lost 2 bases to trimming and J lost 5 bases, with 12 bases between them. Germline assignment: CDR1 SGHAT and CDR2 FQNNGV. This CDR3 region has 14 residues. CDR3 in amino acids: CASSLTRAVETQYF. The CDR3 coding sequence is TGTGCCAGCAGCTTAACGAGGGCCGTGGAGACCCAGTACTTC. The complete variable domain, with remaining parts taken from reference TRBV11-2 and TRBJ2-5, reads EAGVAQSPRYKIIEKRQSVAFWCNPISGHATLYWYQQILGQGPKLLIQFQNNGVVDDSQLPKDRFSAERLKGVDSTLKIQPAKLEDSAVYLCASSLTRAVETQYFGPGTRLLVL.

This chain links TRBV18 with TRBJ2-3; D ambiguous. This CDR3 is 11 amino acids long. The germline CDR1 and CDR2 sequences are KGHSH and LQKENI. Trimming took 5 bases from V and 6 from J, leaving 6 bases between them. CDR3 in DNA: TGTGCCAGCTCAGAGAGGGATACGCAGTATTTT. It yields the protein CASSERDTQYF.

The table lists this clone with a count of one. Other nucleotide sequences in the sample specify the same CDR3. The gene calls are TRBV2 and TRBJ2-1; maybe TRBD1 (6 bases). The germline CDR1 and CDR2 sequences are SNHLY and FYNNEI. There are 14 residues in the CDR3. Trimming removed 5 bases from V and 0 bases from J, with 8 bases in between. CDR3 residues: CASSLDSSYNEQFF. DNA for the CDR3: TGTGCCAGCAGTCTGGACAGCTCCTACAATGAGCAGTTCTTC.

The V gene is TRBV29-1, the J gene TRBJ1-3; D not resolved. Germline V CDR1 and CDR2: SQVTM, ANQGSEA. Trimming pared 6 bases from V and 0 bases from J, leaving 12 bases between. The CDR3 spans 14 residues. The CDR3 nucleotides read TGCAGCGTGCAACGGTTACTCTCTGGAAACACCATATATTTT. It is translated as CSVQRLLSGNTIYF.

This chain joins TRBV11-2 and TRBJ1-4, with TRBD1 matching over 7 bases. Looked up from germline, CDR1 is SGHAT and CDR2 is FQNNGV. V shed 3 bases, J shed 5 bases, and the junction held 9 bases outside the gene matches. CDR3 length: 16 amino acids. CDR3: CASSFTTGQLNEKLFF. The CDR3 bases are TGTGCCAGCAGCTTTACCACGGGACAGCTAAATGAAAAACTGTTTTTT.

This sequence joins TRBV9 and TRBJ2-5; D call uncertain. V was clipped by 7 bases and J by 4 bases, with 8 bases between them. Germline V lookup: CDR1 SGDLS, CDR2 YYNGEE. The CDR3 consists of 11 residues. The DNA for the CDR3 is TGTGCCAGCGGGATTGCAGAGACCCAGTACTTC. It yields the protein CASGIAETQYF. The whole variable domain, filled in from reference TRBV9 and TRBJ2-5, reads DSGVTQTPKHLITATGQRVTLRCSPRSGDLSVYWYQQSLDQGLQFLIQYYNGEERAKGNILERFSAQQFPDLHSELNLSSLELGDSALYFCASGIAETQYFGPGTRLLVL.